The next 32 T cell receptor beta chains were all read from a single sample in a study of blood T cell repertoires in COVID-19. Data came from immunoSEQ multiplex PCR; TCRdb stores just in-frame clones and leaves some out. The table has about 210,000 clones, under 90% seen once; the top ten hold 2% to 3%. The sample comprised peripheral blood. The receptors derive from a middle-aged woman with active or convalescent COVID-19.

This clone came up once. V gene TRBV5-6 combines with J gene TRBJ1-2, with D maybe TRBD1 (5 bases). CDR1 is SGHDT, CDR2 YYEEEE, per germline. Between the trimmed V and J ends, which lost 3 bases and 3 bases, there was a span of 24 bases. CDR3 length equals 18 residues. The CDR3 DNA reads as TGTGCCAGCAGCTCCCTCAGGGAATCCAGCTTTCGCGACTATGGCTACACCTTC. Amino acids: CASSSLRESSFRDYGYTF.

The chain couples TRBV7-6 to TRBJ2-6; 7 nucleotides line up with TRBD1. CDR3 length: 17 residues. Germline V gene sequence: CDR1 SGHVS, CDR2 FNYEAQ. Trimming took 0 bases from V and 0 from J; bases not matched to a gene: 2. CDR3 sequence (DNA): TGTGCCAGCAGCTTAGCCAGGGACAGCTCTGGGGCCAACGTCCTGACTTTC. This codes for CASSLARDSSGANVLTF.

CDR3 region: CASTLSGGTPEQYF. The CDR3 DNA sequence: TGTGCCAGCACTCTGTCAGGGGGGACACCTGAGCAGTACTTC. The chain links TRBV2 to TRBJ2-7; a possible D gene is TRBD1 (7 bases). The CDR3 loop spans 14 amino acids. V lost 7 bases to trimming and J lost 7 bases, with 20 bases between them. Germline loops: CDR1 SNHLY, CDR2 FYNNEI.

This clone occurred once. The sample carries other DNA sequences with the same CDR3. The chain uses TRBV9 and TRBJ1-3, with a possible D match to TRBD1 (5 bases). The CDR3 totals 15 residues. From germline, CDR1 is SGDLS and CDR2 YYNGEE. Between the trimmed V and J ends, which lost 2 bases and 0 bases, there was a span of 9 bases. The CDR3 DNA is TGTGCCAGCAGCGTGGGAGGGGTCTCTGGAAACACCATATATTTT. It codes for CASSVGGVSGNTIYF. The full variable domain, completed using reference TRBV9 and TRBJ1-3, is DSGVTQTPKHLITATGQRVTLRCSPRSGDLSVYWYQQSLDQGLQFLIQYYNGEERAKGNILERFSAQQFPDLHSELNLSSLELGDSALYFCASSVGGVSGNTIYFGEGSWLTVV.

This clone was detected only a few times. The chain has TRBV6-6 and TRBJ2-2; TRBD2 aligns across 12 bases. Trimming cost V 10 bases and J 6 bases; bases outside gene matches: 9. The CDR3 covers 15 residues. Germline V gene data show CDR1 as MNHNY and CDR2 as SVGAGI (reference sequence). The CDR3: CAIRRGLAGPGELFF. CDR3 bases: TGTGCCATACGCCGCGGACTAGCGGGACCCGGGGAGCTGTTTTTT.

The J gene is TRBJ1-4, the V gene TRBV30; maybe TRBD1 (5 bases). CDR1 and CDR2 (germline): GTSNPN, SVGIG (reference sequence). CDR3 length: 13 residues. The V and J ends lost 4 bases and 4 bases respectively, with 10 bases between them. CDR3 nucleotides: TGTGCCTGGACCGGGGGATTTAATGAAAAACTGTTTTTT. It yields the protein CAWTGGFNEKLFF.

This clone was seen a handful of times. The chain links TRBV4-2 to TRBJ2-3; 11 nucleotides line up with TRBD2. CDR1 is LGHNA and CDR2 is YNFKEQ in the germline V gene. The CDR3 loop spans 16 amino acids. The ends lost 0 bases at V and 3 bases at J; junction bases unmatched: 2. The chain's CDR3 is CASSQEASGGTDTQYF. For the CDR3, the DNA is TGTGCCAGCAGCCAAGAGGCTAGCGGGGGGACAGATACGCAGTATTTT.

In its sample, this clone was seen a few times. CDR3 region: CASSRTGNTEAFF. The CDR3 DNA follows: TGTGCCAGCAGTAGGACAGGGAACACTGAAGCTTTCTTT. The chain combines TRBV6-5 with TRBJ1-1; 7 nucleotides line up with TRBD1. The CDR3 contains 13 residues. J gave up 1 base and V 5 bases, and 1 base lay outside the gene matches. Germline loops: CDR1 MNHEY, CDR2 SVGAGI.

This chain connects TRBV24-1 to TRBJ1-5; the D gene is possibly TRBD1 (6 bases). CDR3 length: 16 amino acids. V lost 0 bases, J lost 6 bases, and 14 bases lay in between. CDR1 and CDR2 (germline): KGHDR, SFDVKD. The CDR3 protein is CATSDLQATGSQPQHF. The CDR3 coding sequence is TGTGCCACCAGTGATTTGCAAGCTACAGGGAGTCAGCCCCAGCATTTT.

The genes are TRBV6-5 and TRBJ1-2; 7 nucleotides align to TRBD1. With V trimmed by 0 bases and J by 4 bases, 8 bases remained unmatched. The germline V gene encodes CDR1 MNHEY and CDR2 SVGAGI. CDR3 length: 16 amino acids. CDR3 bases: TGTGCCAGCAGTTACTCGAGACAAGGGGGCCGCTATGGCTACACCTTC. This translates into CASSYSRQGGRYGYTF.

The rearrangement uses TRBV30 and TRBJ1-5, with 7 bases that match TRBD1. The germline gives CDR1 GTSNPN, CDR2 SVGIG (reference sequence). The CDR3 is made up of 17 amino acids. After removal of 5 bases from V and 0 bases from J, the junction contained 13 bases not matched to a gene. CDR3 protein: CAWFGTAKNNSNQPQHF. The CDR3 coding sequence is TGTGCCTGGTTCGGGACAGCGAAAAATAATAGCAATCAGCCCCAGCATTTT.

The V and J genes are TRBV24-1 and TRBJ1-1; tentative D call: TRBD1 (5 bases). The V gene's germline CDR1 is KGHDR and CDR2 SFDVKD. This CDR3 spans 13 amino acids. V lost 4 bases, J lost 8 bases, and 13 bases lay in between. CDR3 nucleotide sequence: TGTGCCACCAGTGACCCTAAGACAGAAGAAGCTTTCTTT. Amino acid sequence: CATSDPKTEEAFF.

The chain's CDR3 is CASKDTMNTEAFF. DNA of the CDR3: TGTGCCAGTAAGGACACTATGAACACTGAAGCTTTCTTT. This sequence joins TRBV19 and TRBJ1-1; weak D call: TRBD1 (5 bases). CDR1 and CDR2 from the germline V gene are LNHDA and SQIVND (reference sequence). The CDR3 sequence is 13 residues long. Trimming took 7 bases from V and 0 from J, leaving 9 bases between them.

The chain joins TRBV16 to TRBJ1-2, with 7 positions matching TRBD1. The trim removed 5 bases at V and 5 bases at J, leaving 20 bases unmatched. This CDR3 contains 18 residues. CDR1 and CDR2 (germline): KGHSY, FQNENV. The CDR3 region is CASSSFSKGGASVYGYTF. Here the CDR3 DNA reads TGTGCCAGCAGCTCATTTTCGAAAGGGGGCGCATCGGTTTATGGCTACACCTTC.

The genes are TRBV30 and TRBJ2-1; 7 bases fit TRBD1. The CDR3 length is 14 residues. The J segment lost 9 bases and the V segment lost 3 bases, leaving 11 bases of the junction unmatched. CDR1 and CDR2 from the germline V gene are GTSNPN and SVGIG (reference sequence). The CDR3 sequence: CAWSQGQPASEQFF. The CDR3 nucleotides read TGTGCCTGGAGCCAGGGACAGCCCGCGAGTGAGCAGTTCTTC.

The V gene is TRBV10-1, the J gene TRBJ1-6; D is possibly TRBD1 (5 bases). Germline CDR1 and CDR2: WNHNN and SYGVQD (reference sequence). The length of the CDR3 is 16 residues. Trimming removed 2 bases at V and 2 bases at J, with 10 bases between. The CDR3 DNA reads as TGCGCCAGCAGTGAGGCACAGACAGCCTATAATTCACCCCTCCACTTT. It specifies CASSEAQTAYNSPLHF.

This clone was observed a single time. This rearrangement joins TRBV7-2 to TRBJ2-7, with 7 bases that match TRBD1. The V segment lost 5 bases and the J segment 3 bases; nucleotides outside the gene matches: 7. The CDR3 sequence is 14 residues long. Germline V gene lookup returns CDR1 SGHTA and CDR2 FQGNSA. The CDR3 reads CASSTYRGHYEQYF. As DNA, the CDR3 is TGTGCCAGCAGCACCTACAGGGGCCACTACGAGCAGTACTTC.

The rearrangement uses TRBV2 and TRBJ2-5; 10 nucleotides match TRBD2. V gave up 10 bases and J gave up 2 bases; unmatched junction bases: 7. Germline V CDR1 and CDR2: SNHLY, FYNNEI. CDR3 length: 14 amino acids. CDR3 bases: TGTGCCATCAGAGGACTAGCGGATCAAGAGACCCAGTACTTC. The encoded protein is CAIRGLADQETQYF.

The CDR3 DNA is TGTGCCAGCAGCCTAGGGCTGACGGGAGGCTACACCTTC. Translating gives CASSLGLTGGYTF. The genes are TRBV11-2 and TRBJ1-2, with D unclear. The CDR3 has 13 amino acids. Trimming shortened V by 5 bases and J by 8 bases, and 15 bases separated the two germline ends. Per the germline V gene, CDR1 is SGHAT and CDR2 is FQNNGV. Full variable domain (rest looked up from reference TRBV11-2 and TRBJ1-2): EAGVAQSPRYKIIEKRQSVAFWCNPISGHATLYWYQQILGQGPKLLIQFQNNGVVDDSQLPKDRFSAERLKGVDSTLKIQPAKLEDSAVYLCASSLGLTGGYTFGSGTRLTVV.

V usage is TRBV6-5 and J usage is TRBJ2-5, with 7 bases that match TRBD2. After removal of 3 bases from V and 5 bases from J, the junction contained 12 bases not matched to a gene. The germline V gene has CDR1 MNHEY and CDR2 SVGAGI. The CDR3 length is 16 residues. The CDR3 region has the DNA TGTGCCAGCAGTTATGCTCCGGGTGGTAGCGGGGAGACCCAGTACTTC. Protein product: CASSYAPGGSGETQYF.

V gene TRBV2 combines with J gene TRBJ2-5; maybe TRBD1 (7 bases). V lost 6 bases and J lost 5, with 13 bases in between. The CDR3 spans 13 residues. Germline CDR1 is SNHLY and CDR2 is FYNNEI. The CDR3 DNA is TGTGCCAGCAGAAGGACAGGAGGGGAGACCCAGTACTTC. Its translation is CASRRTGGETQYF.

CDR3 in DNA: TGTGCCAGCGGCCGGCCGGGACAGGCAAGCTTCGGCTACACCTTC. This codes for CASGRPGQASFGYTF. The chain combines TRBV19 with TRBJ1-2; 8 bases are a match to TRBD1. Germline loops: CDR1 LNHDA, CDR2 SQIVND (reference sequence). The ends lost 9 bases at V and 8 bases at J; junction bases unmatched: 17. The CDR3 is 15 amino acids.

The chain combines TRBV12-3 or TRBV12-4 with TRBJ1-2, with D unclear. Trimming cost V 7 bases and J 3 bases, with 12 bases left between them. The CDR3 is 13 amino acids. CDR3 sequence (DNA): TGTGCCAGCACAGGTCCTTACGACTATGGCTACACCTTC. Translated, it gives CASTGPYDYGYTF.

V and J are TRBV14 and TRBJ2-7; D is possibly TRBD2 (6 bases). Trimming stripped 3 bases from V and 5 bases from J, with 23 bases between. The CDR3 runs 17 residues. CDR1 is SGHDN and CDR2 is FVKESK in the germline V gene. Here the CDR3 DNA reads TGTGCCAGCAGCCATCCCCGGAGGGGACGATCTTATGACGAGCAGTACTTC. Translated: CASSHPRRGRSYDEQYF.

This chain uses TRBV11-2 with TRBJ2-2; 8 bases match TRBD1. This CDR3 is built from 13 residues. After removal of 5 bases from V and 11 bases from J, the junction contained 7 bases not matched to a gene. Germline V gene lookup returns CDR1 SGHAT and CDR2 FQNNGV. This CDR3 reads CASSPRQGIELFF. The CDR3, as DNA: TGTGCCAGCAGCCCCAGACAGGGGATCGAGCTGTTTTTT.

V is TRBV10-3 and J is TRBJ2-3; 8 bases align to TRBD1. There are 13 residues in the CDR3. From germline, CDR1 is ENHRY and CDR2 SYGVKD. The V and J ends lost 10 bases and 5 bases, in that order; junction bases with no gene match: 8. The CDR3 sequence: CASSDRDGDTQYF. The CDR3 nucleotides are TGTGCCAGCTCGGACAGGGATGGAGATACGCAGTATTTT.

The V call is TRBV7-9, the J call TRBJ2-7; 12 bases are a match to TRBD2. Germline V gene sequence: CDR1 SEHNR, CDR2 FQNEAQ (reference sequence). The V gene end was trimmed by 3 bases and the J gene end by 6 bases; junction bases not matched to a gene: 6. This CDR3 comprises 15 residues. This CDR3 reads CASSFLAGGPLEQYF. CDR3 DNA: TGTGCCAGCAGCTTCCTAGCGGGAGGGCCACTCGAGCAGTACTTC.

The genes are TRBV7-9 and TRBJ2-4; TRBD2 aligns across 16 bases. This CDR3 is built from 19 residues. V was clipped by 6 bases and J by 9 bases; unmatched bases: 17. The germline CDR1 and CDR2 sequences are SEHNR and FQNEAQ (reference sequence). DNA for the CDR3: TGTGCCAGCAGAGCGAGTACCGGGACTAGCGGGGGGGCCGGGGCCATTCAGTACTTC. This sequence encodes CASRASTGTSGGAGAIQYF.

This chain uses TRBV11-3 with TRBJ2-7; the D gene is possibly TRBD1 (5 bases). Germline V gives CDR1 SGHNT, CDR2 YENEEA. V gave up 5 bases and J gave up 7 bases, with 18 bases separating them. The CDR3 runs 14 residues. The CDR3 nucleotides read TGTGCCAGCAGCCTCGGACACTCCTCACGAGAGCAGTACTTC. This sequence encodes CASSLGHSSREQYF.

V usage is TRBV19 and J usage is TRBJ1-3; D perhaps matches TRBD1 (5 bases). The CDR3 extends over 17 amino acids. Germline assignment: CDR1 LNHDA and CDR2 SQIVND (reference sequence). V gave up 5 bases and J gave up 0 bases, with 17 bases separating them. CDR3 DNA: TGTGCCAGTAGTCCAAATTCCCAGGGATTCTCTGGAAACACCATATATTTT. This translates into CASSPNSQGFSGNTIYF.

The rearrangement joins TRBV30 to TRBJ2-2; a possible D gene is TRBD2 (6 bases). This CDR3 comprises 15 residues. V was pared by 2 bases and J by 2 bases, with 12 bases between. Germline CDR1 reads GTSNPN; CDR2 reads SVGIG (reference sequence). The CDR3 sequence is CAWSLLGLNTGELFF. The CDR3 DNA is TGTGCCTGGAGTCTTCTGGGACTTAACACCGGGGAGCTGTTTTTT.

This chain links TRBV5-4 with TRBJ1-3; D perhaps matches TRBD1 (6 bases). The V and J ends lost 1 base and 0 bases respectively, with 14 bases between them. Germline assignment: CDR1 SGHNT and CDR2 YYREEE (reference sequence). The CDR3 spans 17 residues. CDR3 protein: CASSLFGTPDSGNTIYF. The CDR3 bases are TGTGCCAGCAGCTTGTTCGGGACACCTGACTCTGGAAACACCATATATTTT.